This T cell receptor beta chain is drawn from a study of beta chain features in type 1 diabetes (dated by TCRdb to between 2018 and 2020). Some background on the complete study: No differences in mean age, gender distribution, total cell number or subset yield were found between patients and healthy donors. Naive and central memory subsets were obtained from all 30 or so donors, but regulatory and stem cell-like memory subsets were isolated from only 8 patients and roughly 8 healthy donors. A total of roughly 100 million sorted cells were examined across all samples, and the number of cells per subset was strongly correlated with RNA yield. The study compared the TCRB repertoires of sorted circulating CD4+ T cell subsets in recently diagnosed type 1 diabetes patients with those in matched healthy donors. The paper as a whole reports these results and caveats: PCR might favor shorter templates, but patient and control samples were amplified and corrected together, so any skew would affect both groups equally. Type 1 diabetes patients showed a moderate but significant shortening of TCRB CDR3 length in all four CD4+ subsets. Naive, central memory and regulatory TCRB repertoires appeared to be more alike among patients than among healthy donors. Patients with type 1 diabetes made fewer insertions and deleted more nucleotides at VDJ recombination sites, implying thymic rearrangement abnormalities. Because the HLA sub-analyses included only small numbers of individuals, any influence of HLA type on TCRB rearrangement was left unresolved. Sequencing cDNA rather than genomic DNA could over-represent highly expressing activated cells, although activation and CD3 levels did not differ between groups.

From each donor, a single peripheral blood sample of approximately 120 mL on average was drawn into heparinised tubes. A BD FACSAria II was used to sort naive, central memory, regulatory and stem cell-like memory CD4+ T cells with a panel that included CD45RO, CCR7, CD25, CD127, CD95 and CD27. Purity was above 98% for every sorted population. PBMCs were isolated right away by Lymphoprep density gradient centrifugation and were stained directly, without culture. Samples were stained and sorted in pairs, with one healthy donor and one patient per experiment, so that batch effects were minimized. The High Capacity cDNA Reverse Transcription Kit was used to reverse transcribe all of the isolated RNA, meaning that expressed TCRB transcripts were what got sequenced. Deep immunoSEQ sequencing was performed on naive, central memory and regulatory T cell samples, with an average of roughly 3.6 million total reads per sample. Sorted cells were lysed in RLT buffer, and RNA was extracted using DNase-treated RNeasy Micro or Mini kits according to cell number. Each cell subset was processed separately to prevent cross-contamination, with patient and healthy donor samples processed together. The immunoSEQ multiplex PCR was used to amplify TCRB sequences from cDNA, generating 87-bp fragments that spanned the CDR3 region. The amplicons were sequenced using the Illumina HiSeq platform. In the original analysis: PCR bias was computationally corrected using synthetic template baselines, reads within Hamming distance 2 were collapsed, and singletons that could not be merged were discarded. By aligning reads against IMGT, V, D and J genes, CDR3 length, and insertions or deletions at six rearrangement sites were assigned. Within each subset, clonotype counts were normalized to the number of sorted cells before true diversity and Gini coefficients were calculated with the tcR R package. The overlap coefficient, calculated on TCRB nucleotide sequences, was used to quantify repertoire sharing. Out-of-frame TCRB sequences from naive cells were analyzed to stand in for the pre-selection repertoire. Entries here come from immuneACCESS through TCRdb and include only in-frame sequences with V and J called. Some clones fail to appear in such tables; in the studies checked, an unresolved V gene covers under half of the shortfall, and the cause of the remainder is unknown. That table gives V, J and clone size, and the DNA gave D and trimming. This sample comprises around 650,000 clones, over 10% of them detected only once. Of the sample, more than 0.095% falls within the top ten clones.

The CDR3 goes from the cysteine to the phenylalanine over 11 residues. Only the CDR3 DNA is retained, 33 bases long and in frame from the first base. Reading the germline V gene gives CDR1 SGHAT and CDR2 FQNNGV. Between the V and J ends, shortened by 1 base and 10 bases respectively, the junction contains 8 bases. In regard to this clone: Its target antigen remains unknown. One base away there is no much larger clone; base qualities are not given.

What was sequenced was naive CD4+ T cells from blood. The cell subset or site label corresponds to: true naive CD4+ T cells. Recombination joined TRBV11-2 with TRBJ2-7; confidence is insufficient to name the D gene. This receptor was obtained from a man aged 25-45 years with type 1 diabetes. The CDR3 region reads CASSLAAGQYF. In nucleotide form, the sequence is TGTGCCAGCAGCTTAGCGGCAGGCCAGTACTTC. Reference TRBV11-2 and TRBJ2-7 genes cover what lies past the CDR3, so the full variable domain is EAGVAQSPRYKIIEKRQSVAFWCNPISGHATLYWYQQILGQGPKLLIQFQNNGVVDDSQLPKDRFSAERLKGVDSTLKIQPAKLEDSAVYLCASSLAAGQYFGPGTRLTVT.